This passage covers 15 T cell receptor beta chains from one sample sequenced in a study of blood T cell repertoires in COVID-19. Assay used: immunoSEQ multiplex PCR; TCRdb lists only in-frame clones, some missing. Altogether roughly 360,000 clones are present, 87% being singletons, with the ten largest covering 1.3%. The sample consisted of PBMCs or T cells enriched from blood (not recorded which). Every receptor here comes from a man aged 30-40 years who had recovered from COVID-19.

The V gene is TRBV5-1, the J gene TRBJ2-7; D call uncertain. Trimming removed 3 bases at V and 1 base at J, with 14 bases between. This CDR3 is built from 15 residues. Germline assignment: CDR1 SGHRS and CDR2 YFSETQ. The CDR3 here is CASSSPERFSYEQYF. DNA of the CDR3: TGCGCCAGCAGCTCACCTGAGAGGTTTTCCTACGAGCAGTACTTC.

The chain joins TRBV6-1 to TRBJ2-7, with 10 nucleotides matching TRBD2. Germline assignment: CDR1 MNHNS and CDR2 SASEGT. Germline trimming cut 3 bases from V and 5 bases from J; bases unmatched to any gene: 10. The CDR3 totals 16 residues. CDR3 residues: CASSDLAGVGVDEQYF. The CDR3 region has the DNA TGTGCCAGCAGTGATCTAGCGGGGGTCGGTGTTGACGAGCAGTACTTC.

The V and J genes are TRBV2 and TRBJ1-1, with D perhaps TRBD1 (6 bases). This CDR3 is built from 14 residues. In germline, CDR1 is SNHLY, CDR2 FYNNEI. Trimming cost V 6 bases and J 3 bases, with 14 bases left between them. The CDR3 loop is CASRARSGDTEAFF. The CDR3 coding sequence is TGTGCCAGCAGGGCCCGATCAGGGGACACTGAAGCTTTCTTT.

The chain links TRBV10-1 to TRBJ2-5, with D possibly TRBD2 on 6 matching bases. The CDR3 extends over 14 amino acids. The V end was cut by 2 bases, the J end by 2 bases, with 9 bases between. Looked up from germline, CDR1 is WNHNN and CDR2 is SYGVQD (reference sequence). The CDR3 reads CASSEGGKQETQYF. The CDR3 DNA reads as TGCGCCAGCAGTGAGGGGGGGAAACAAGAGACCCAGTACTTC.

This chain joins TRBV9 and TRBJ1-1; the D gene is possibly TRBD1 (6 bases). The CDR3 contains 15 residues. Between the trimmed V and J ends, which lost 3 bases and 7 bases, there was a span of 19 bases. CDR1 SGDLS and CDR2 YYNGEE come from the germline V gene. The CDR3 nucleotides are TGTGCCAGCAGCGCTTCTTCAGGGGCTAGGAGTGAAGCTTTCTTT. This gives the protein CASSASSGARSEAFF.

This sequence joins TRBV19 and TRBJ1-1; 8 bases fit TRBD1. Germline lookup yields CDR1 LNHDA and CDR2 SQIVND (reference sequence). J lost 4 bases, V lost 3 bases, and 4 bases had no gene match. The CDR3 runs to 14 residues. In nucleotides, the CDR3 is TGTGCCAGTAGTATGACAGGGGATGGCACTGAAGCTTTCTTT. The encoded protein is CASSMTGDGTEAFF.

The chain is built from TRBV10-1 and TRBJ2-1; D ambiguous. Trimming stripped 3 bases from V and 8 bases from J, with 11 bases between. CDR3 length equals 13 residues. Germline CDR1 and CDR2: WNHNN and SYGVQD (reference sequence). CDR3 nucleotides: TGCGCCAGCAGTGAATCTGGCGAGGATGAGCAGTTCTTC. Translating gives CASSESGEDEQFF.

V and J are TRBV6-2 or TRBV6-3 and TRBJ1-1; TRBD1 matches at 7 bases. CDR3 length: 15 residues. Germline assignment: CDR1 MNHEY and CDR2 SVGEGT. V gave up 4 bases and J gave up 1 base; unmatched junction bases: 6. CDR3 DNA: TGTGCCAGCAGTTCCTCACAGGGGCCGAACACTGAAGCTTTCTTT. Its translation is CASSSSQGPNTEAFF.

This clone was counted between two and nine times. V is TRBV9 and J is TRBJ1-2; 7 bases agree with TRBD1. V lost 4 bases and J lost 5; bases outside the gene matches: 11. The germline CDR1 and CDR2 sequences are SGDLS and YYNGEE. CDR3 length equals 15 residues. As DNA, the CDR3 is TGTGCCAGCAGCCCAGGTACCGGGACAGAATATGGCTACACCTTC. It yields the protein CASSPGTGTEYGYTF.

In DNA, the CDR3 is TGTGCCAGCAGTGATACGACAGCGACATCCCTTAATTCACCCCTCCACTTT. This sequence encodes CASSDTTATSLNSPLHF. The V call is TRBV6-1, the J call TRBJ1-6; possibly TRBD1 for D (5 bases). Per the germline V gene, CDR1 is MNHNS and CDR2 is SASEGT. The CDR3 runs to 17 residues. V was clipped by 3 bases and J by 6 bases, with 18 bases between them.

The chain uses TRBV6-5 and TRBJ1-1; D is uncertain. Deletions cut 6 bases from V and 4 bases from J, with 18 bases between. Germline values: CDR1 MNHEY, CDR2 SVGAGI. The CDR3 length is 15 residues. The DNA for the CDR3 is TGTGCCAGCAGATTTTCCGGGTTTTATGGCACTGAAGCTTTCTTT. It is translated as CASRFSGFYGTEAFF.

V is TRBV16 and J is TRBJ1-2; no clear D. The germline CDR1 and CDR2 sequences are KGHSY and FQNENV. V was shortened by 4 bases and J by 0 bases, with 24 bases between the two germline ends. The CDR3 totals 19 residues. CDR3 in amino acids: CASSPNYAGSPFANYGYTF. The CDR3 DNA is TGTGCCAGCAGCCCCAATTATGCGGGTTCCCCCTTCGCTAACTATGGCTACACCTTC.

Details on this clone: The same CDR3 also results from other DNA sequences found in this sample. This sequence joins TRBV7-9 and TRBJ1-4, with 9 bases lining up with TRBD1. The germline gives CDR1 SEHNR, CDR2 FQNEAQ (reference sequence). V was pared by 5 bases and J by 4 bases, with 2 bases of the junction left unmatched. The CDR3 runs to 14 residues. This CDR3 is CASSPGQGNEKLFF. CDR3 in DNA: TGTGCCAGCAGCCCGGGACAGGGTAATGAAAAACTGTTTTTT.

The chain combines TRBV2 with TRBJ2-2, with 7 bases aligning to TRBD1. V shed 7 bases and J 6 bases; nucleotides not matched to a gene: 11. CDR1 is SNHLY and CDR2 is FYNNEI in the germline V gene. This CDR3 spans 15 amino acids. CDR3 sequence: CASKEEGGAAGELFF. CDR3 DNA sequence: TGTGCCAGCAAAGAGGAAGGGGGCGCGGCCGGGGAGCTGTTTTTT. The whole variable domain, filled in from reference TRBV2 and TRBJ2-2, reads EPEVTQTPSHQVTQMGQEVILRCVPISNHLYFYWYRQILGQKVEFLVSFYNNEISEKSEIFDDQFSVERPDGSNFTLKIRSTKLEDSAMYFCASKEEGGAAGELFFGEGSRLTVL.

The CDR3 nucleotides are TGTGCCAGCAGCTTGAGAGGGGGGGATCAGCCCCAGCATTTT. It is translated as CASSLRGGDQPQHF. This sequence joins TRBV5-4 and TRBJ1-5, with a tentative D call TRBD1 (6 bases). The V and J ends lost 1 base and 5 bases respectively, with 10 bases between them. Germline CDR1 is SGHNT and CDR2 is YYREEE (reference sequence). This CDR3 region has 14 residues. The whole variable domain, remainder taken from reference TRBV5-4 and TRBJ1-5, is ETGVTQSPTHLIKTRGQQVTLRCSSQSGHNTVSWYQQALGQGPQFIFQYYREEENGRGNFPPRFSGLQFPNYSSELNVNALELDDSALYLCASSLRGGDQPQHFGDGTRLSIL.